Listed here is a single T cell receptor beta chain. Its antigen is as yet unknown. Second doses that came at about 4 or about 12 weeks were put together. These data come from a study of T cell responses to AZD1222 COVID-19 vaccine. The CDR3 runs to 13 residues. Germline CDR1 and CDR2: MNHEY and SVGAGI. The ends were cut back, 0 bases at V and 8 bases at J, with 10 bases in the middle. Assay used: immunoSEQ multiplex PCR; TCRdb lists only in-frame clones, some missing. The sample lists 180,000 or so clones, about nine tenths occurring once. Points from the study as a whole: It should be noted that donors were predominantly white British and more often female, and clonal diversity was possibly underestimated. Baseline serostatus was positive in only six AZD1222 recipients.

Material: peripheral blood, obtained 28 days after the second AZD1222 dose. The genes are TRBV6-5 and TRBJ1-2, with D possibly matching TRBD1 (5 bases). The TCR was taken from an adult who received the AZD1222 COVID-19 vaccine. Written as DNA, the CDR3 is TGTGCCAGCAGTTACTCAGGGGCCTCAGGCTACACCTTC. Translating it yields CASSYSGASGYTF.